This TCR beta chain was identified during a study of blood T cell repertoires in COVID-19. Study information: The study counted Cohort 3 donors as recovered given two negative PCRs, clearance, or symptom resolution.

Details on this clone: The germline gene is not matched at one end of the junction; a read error may be the cause.

How the authors handled the data: Estimates of nucleated cell counts were drawn from the amplification of reference gene primers. Profiled with immunoSEQ multiplex PCR; TCRdb holds only in-frame clones, not every one. V and J calls and clone size are those listed in that table; D and trimming were worked out from the DNA. The table has approximately 190,000 clones, around 83% seen once. The origin of this receptor is a woman aged 40-49 years in a cohort exposed to, infected with or recovered from COVID-19 (not recorded which). Sequencing was done on a sample of PBMCs or T cells enriched from blood (not recorded which).

The CDR3 bases are TGTGCCAGCAGTAACTCAGGGAGCTCCTACGAGCAGTACTTC. It yields the protein CASSNSGSSYEQYF. The rearrangement joins TRBV6-2 or TRBV6-3 to TRBJ2-7, with D possibly called TRBD1 or TRBD2 (5 bases each). Germline V gives CDR1 MNHEY, CDR2 SVGEGT. This CDR3 spans 14 amino acids.